This T cell receptor beta chain was retrieved from a study of cytomegalovirus exposure and HLA in healthy donors. This PCR relied on a set of 60 Vbeta primers and 13 Jbeta primers. This table comes from immunoSEQ multiplex PCR, and its TCRdb copy is limited to in-frame clones, with some not included. The sample shows about 130,000 clones, around three quarters of them seen only once. Germline assignment: CDR1 LNHDA and CDR2 SQIVND (reference sequence). The CDR3 is 15 amino acids. V lost 4 bases to trimming and J lost 8 bases; unmatched junction nucleotides: 8. The rearrangement links TRBV19 to TRBJ1-4; 9 bases are a match to TRBD1. The sequence came from a man aged 35 to 55 in good health and CMV-seronegative. What was sequenced was PBMCs. The CDR3 protein is CASSNRDRAREKLFF. As DNA, the CDR3 is TGTGCCAGTAGTAACCGGGACAGGGCTCGGGAAAAACTGTTTTTT.